These 4 T cell receptor beta chains came from one sample sequenced in a study of blood T cell repertoires in COVID-19. Some clones are missing from TCRdb's copy, which holds only in-frame ones; the method was immunoSEQ multiplex PCR. Of over 200,000 clones in the sample, about 91% were seen once. Sequencing was done on a sample of PBMCs or T cells enriched from blood (not recorded which). Receptor source: a young man with acute COVID-19.

V and J are TRBV27 and TRBJ1-5, with 7 bases aligning to TRBD1. This CDR3 is 16 amino acids long. CDR1 and CDR2 from the germline V gene are MNHEY and SMNVEV (reference sequence). The junction had 14 bases not matched to a gene; V was cut back by 5 bases and J by 7 bases. CDR3 coding DNA: TGTGCCAGCAGTGCTTATAGGGGGCCCCGTGGCCAGCCCCAGCATTTT. The encoded protein is CASSAYRGPRGQPQHF.

The J gene is TRBJ1-5, the V gene TRBV28; tentative D call: TRBD1 (6 bases). Germline V gene data show CDR1 as MDHEN and CDR2 as SYDVKM. The germline V and J ends were trimmed by 6 bases and 2 bases, with 17 bases remaining between them. CDR3 length: 16 amino acids. CDR3 in amino acids: CASRPAQGRGNQPQHF. DNA of the CDR3: TGTGCCAGCAGGCCAGCACAGGGACGGGGCAATCAGCCCCAGCATTTT.

The rearrangement links TRBV27 to TRBJ2-1; 8 bases are shared with TRBD1. CDR3 length: 13 residues. V lost 4 bases, J lost 6 bases, and 2 bases stayed unmatched. The germline V gene has CDR1 MNHEY and CDR2 SMNVEV (reference sequence). The CDR3, as DNA: TGTGCCAGCAGTTCTCAGGGGGCCAATGAGCAGTTCTTC. It codes for CASSSQGANEQFF.

CDR3 coding DNA: TGTGCCAGCAGTTTCCCCAGAGAGACCCAGTACTTC. Amino acids: CASSFPRETQYF. This chain joins TRBV28 and TRBJ2-5, with D unresolved. Between the trimmed V and J ends, which lost 3 bases and 4 bases, there was a span of 6 bases. CDR1 and CDR2 (germline): MDHEN, SYDVKM. The CDR3 contains 12 residues. Full variable domain (missing parts from reference TRBV28 and TRBJ2-5): DVKVTQSSRYLVKRTGEKVFLECVQDMDHENMFWYRQDPGLGLRLIYFSYDVKMKEKGDIPEGYSVSREKKERFSLILESASTNQTSMYLCASSFPRETQYFGPGTRLLVL.